Listed here are 19 T cell receptor beta chains from one sample, sequenced in a study of blood T cell repertoires in COVID-19. Only in-frame clones appear in the TCRdb table, and some are missing; sequencing was by immunoSEQ multiplex PCR. Of under 300,000 clones listed, approximately 90% are singletons. Sequencing used PBMCs or T cells enriched from blood (not recorded which). These receptors were obtained from a woman younger than 35 who had recovered from COVID-19.

The V and J genes are TRBV5-1 and TRBJ2-3; D possibly corresponds to TRBD1 (5 bases). Germline assignment: CDR1 SGHRS and CDR2 YFSETQ. V was clipped by 0 bases and J by 2 bases, with 7 bases between them. This CDR3 has 14 residues. The CDR3 nucleotides read TGCGCCAGCAGCTTGGCGACAGACACAGATACGCAGTATTTT. Translation: CASSLATDTDTQYF.

This clone was seen a single time. This chain links TRBV6-1 with TRBJ2-3; 11 bases are a match to TRBD2. From germline, CDR1 is MNHNS and CDR2 SASEGT. The CDR3 covers 16 residues. J was trimmed by 1 base and V by 1 base; bases with no gene match: 1. The CDR3 DNA sequence: TGTGCCAGCAGTGAAGAGGGACTAGCGGGCACAGATACGCAGTATTTT. This translates into CASSEEGLAGTDTQYF.

The rearrangement uses TRBV4-1 and TRBJ1-1; D is undetermined. The length of the CDR3 is 15 residues. CDR1 MGHRA and CDR2 YSYEKL come from the germline V gene. The V end lost 1 base, the J end lost 1 base, and 10 bases lay between the germline ends. The CDR3 bases are TGCGCCAGCAGCCAAGTAGGAGACCCGAACACTGAAGCTTTCTTT. Encoded protein: CASSQVGDPNTEAFF.

The rearrangement joins TRBV19 to TRBJ1-2, with D possibly being TRBD1 (5 bases). Trimming removed 6 bases at V and 3 bases at J, with 17 bases between. CDR3 size: 15 residues. Germline V gene sequence: CDR1 LNHDA, CDR2 SQIVND (reference sequence). The CDR3 is CASSLEWGADYGYTF. In nucleotides, the CDR3 is TGTGCCAGTAGCCTAGAGTGGGGCGCGGACTATGGCTACACCTTC.

The J gene is TRBJ2-5, the V gene TRBV28, with D possibly being TRBD1 (5 bases). CDR3 size: 14 residues. Germline assignment: CDR1 MDHEN and CDR2 SYDVKM. V lost 2 bases and J lost 9, with 16 bases in between. The CDR3, as DNA: TGTGCCAGCAGTTTACGACAGCATGATTTGGCCCAGTACTTC. This codes for CASSLRQHDLAQYF.

The gene calls are TRBV15 and TRBJ1-1, with 9 bases fitting TRBD1. CDR1 and CDR2 (germline): LNHNV, YYDKDF (reference sequence). The CDR3 consists of 13 residues. The ends lost 9 bases at V and 0 bases at J; junction bases unmatched: 2. CDR3 in DNA: TGTGCCACGGGGGACAGGGTGAACACTGAAGCTTTCTTT. Translating it yields CATGDRVNTEAFF.

The rearrangement links TRBV5-1 to TRBJ2-2; TRBD1 agrees at 8 bases. The CDR3 contains 13 residues. In germline, CDR1 is SGHRS, CDR2 YFSETQ. The V segment lost 4 bases and the J segment 6 bases; nucleotides outside the gene matches: 2. The CDR3 protein is CASSVQGAGELFF. The CDR3 bases are TGCGCCAGCAGCGTACAGGGGGCCGGGGAGCTGTTTTTT.

The rearrangement uses TRBV7-9 and TRBJ1-3, with 9 bases fitting TRBD1. CDR3 length equals 17 residues. Per germline, CDR1 SEHNR and CDR2 FQNEAQ (reference sequence). Trimming cost V 5 bases and J 2 bases; bases outside gene matches: 10. The chain's CDR3 is CASSTIGGQGPGNTIYF. The CDR3 region has the DNA TGTGCCAGCAGCACCATAGGGGGACAGGGTCCTGGAAACACCATATATTTT.

The V call is TRBV5-1, the J call TRBJ2-3; D gene unclear. Per germline, CDR1 SGHRS and CDR2 YFSETQ. The ends were cut back, 0 bases at V and 11 bases at J, with 10 bases in the middle. There are 12 residues in the CDR3. The CDR3 spells CASSLDRGWQYF. CDR3 nucleotide sequence: TGCGCCAGCAGCTTGGATCGCGGCTGGCAGTATTTT. The entire variable domain, with the rest obtained from reference TRBV5-1 and TRBJ2-3, is as follows: KAGVTQTPRYLIKTRGQQVTLSCSPISGHRSVSWYQQTPGQGLQFLFEYFSETQRNKGNFPGRFSGRQFSNSRSEMNVSTLELGDSALYLCASSLDRGWQYFGPGTRLTVL.

The chain combines TRBV6-5 with TRBJ1-1, with TRBD1 as a possible D gene (5 bases). This CDR3 comprises 12 residues. V was shortened by 6 bases and J by 5 bases, with 10 bases between the two germline ends. CDR1 and CDR2 (germline): MNHEY, SVGAGI. As DNA, the CDR3 is TGTGCCAGCAGGCGGGGCAGGACTGAAGCTTTCTTT. Encoded protein: CASRRGRTEAFF.

The chain is built from TRBV5-1 and TRBJ2-7, with a tentative D call TRBD1 (5 bases). V was clipped by 0 bases and J by 7 bases, with 17 bases between them. From germline, CDR1 is SGHRS and CDR2 YFSETQ. This CDR3 contains 15 residues. In DNA form, the CDR3 reads TGCGCCAGCAGCTTGGGGGCAGGGCACACGCGTGAGCAGTACTTC. It is translated as CASSLGAGHTREQYF. The complete variable domain, with remaining parts taken from reference TRBV5-1 and TRBJ2-7, reads KAGVTQTPRYLIKTRGQQVTLSCSPISGHRSVSWYQQTPGQGLQFLFEYFSETQRNKGNFPGRFSGRQFSNSRSEMNVSTLELGDSALYLCASSLGAGHTREQYFGPGTRLTVT.

This clone appeared once. The J gene is TRBJ2-5, the V gene TRBV12-3 or TRBV12-4, with D perhaps matching TRBD2 (5 bases). This CDR3 spans 13 amino acids. V lost 6 bases and J 4 bases, leaving 12 bases between the germline ends. CDR3 loop: CASRELVGETQYF. In DNA, the CDR3 is TGTGCCAGCAGAGAACTAGTGGGAGAGACCCAGTACTTC.

Worth noting for this clone: Different DNA sequences within this sample yield the same CDR3. The CDR3 loop reads CASSLTGPGELFF. In DNA, the CDR3 is TGTGCCAGCAGCTTGACAGGACCCGGGGAGCTGTTTTTT. The V gene is TRBV5-6, the J gene TRBJ2-2; D is perhaps TRBD1 (5 bases). Trimming took 1 base from V and 6 from J, leaving 7 bases between them. CDR1 is SGHDT, CDR2 YYEEEE, per germline. The CDR3 is made up of 13 amino acids. The whole variable domain, filled in from reference TRBV5-6 and TRBJ2-2, reads DAGVTQSPTHLIKTRGQQVTLRCSPKSGHDTVSWYQQALGQGPQFIFQYYEEEERQRGNFPDRFSGHQFPNYSSELNVNALLLGDSALYLCASSLTGPGELFFGEGSRLTVL.

The J gene is TRBJ2-2, the V gene TRBV6-5; D is unclear. Trimming removed 5 bases from V and 7 bases from J, with 8 bases in between. Germline CDR1 and CDR2: MNHEY and SVGAGI. The CDR3 has 12 residues. The DNA for the CDR3 is TGTGCCAGCAGTCAGGATGACGGGGAGCTGTTTTTT. Its translation is CASSQDDGELFF.

The gene calls are TRBV3-1 (or the pseudogene TRBV3-2) and TRBJ2-4; 9 bases map to TRBD2. Per germline, CDR1 LGHDT and CDR2 YNNKEL (reference sequence). There are 17 residues in the CDR3. Losses at the gene ends were 0 bases for V and 6 bases for J; bases not matched to a gene: 9. The CDR3 region is CASSQEAGGRIGNIQYF. CDR3 in DNA: TGTGCCAGCAGCCAAGAAGCGGGGGGTCGCATTGGAAACATTCAGTACTTC.

The rearrangement uses TRBV18 and TRBJ1-1, with 7 bases aligning to TRBD1. Losses at the gene ends were 3 bases for V and 7 bases for J; bases not matched to a gene: 5. Germline values: CDR1 KGHSH, CDR2 LQKENI. The CDR3 extends over 13 amino acids. CDR3 protein: CASSPDRAIEAFF. The CDR3, as DNA: TGTGCCAGCTCACCTGACAGGGCGATTGAAGCTTTCTTT.

The V call is TRBV19, the J call TRBJ1-6; 9 bases map to TRBD1. V was pared by 8 bases and J by 5 bases, with 1 base of the junction left unmatched. Per the germline V gene, CDR1 is LNHDA and CDR2 is SQIVND (reference sequence). The CDR3 sequence is 13 residues long. The CDR3 is CASRDRDNSPLHF. In DNA form, the CDR3 reads TGTGCCAGTCGGGACAGGGATAATTCACCCCTCCACTTT. Full variable domain (missing parts from reference TRBV19 and TRBJ1-6): DGGITQSPKYLFRKEGQNVTLSCEQNLNHDAMYWYRQDPGQGLRLIYYSQIVNDFQKGDIAEGYSVSREKKESFPLTVTSAQKNPTAFYLCASRDRDNSPLHFGNGTRLTVT.

The V gene is TRBV6-1, the J gene TRBJ1-2; D possibly corresponds to TRBD1 (6 bases). Germline V gives CDR1 MNHNS, CDR2 SASEGT. Trimming took off 1 base at V and 9 bases at J, with 15 bases between the two ends. There are 14 residues in the CDR3. The CDR3 DNA sequence: TGTGCCAGCAGTGAAGGTATGGGGGCGCAAAGCTACACCTTC. Protein product: CASSEGMGAQSYTF.

J is TRBJ2-7 and V is TRBV27; D is possibly TRBD2 (5 bases). Trimming shortened V by 6 bases and J by 5 bases, and 14 bases separated the two germline ends. Germline V gene data show CDR1 as MNHEY and CDR2 as SMNVEV (reference sequence). The CDR3 totals 13 residues. The DNA of the CDR3 is TGTGCCAGCAGGAGAAACGGAGGACACGAGCAGTACTTC. Amino acids: CASRRNGGHEQYF.